Listed here are 26 T cell receptor beta chains from one sample, sequenced in a study of CD8+ T cells in alopecia areata. The treatment: oral pan-JAK inhibitor, 5-10 mg twice daily. Following extraction, RNA underwent reverse transcription to cDNA, which served as the sequencing template. The method was immunoSEQ multiplex PCR; TCRdb's version includes in-frame clones alone and lacks a portion of them. The sample yields 150,000 to 200,000 clones, 50% to 70% seen once. The specimen was CD4+ T cells sorted from blood, collected at approximately week 50, from a patient treated with tofacitinib. The receptors shown here come from a human donor with alopecia areata.

This rearrangement joins TRBV7-3 to TRBJ2-1; 7 positions agree with TRBD1. The germline gives CDR1 SGHTA, CDR2 FQGTGA. The CDR3 extends over 17 amino acids. V lost 0 bases and J lost 10; bases outside the gene matches: 15. This CDR3 reads CASSLTSGGTDVGEQFF. CDR3 DNA: TGTGCCAGCAGCTTAACGTCCGGTGGGACAGACGTCGGAGAGCAGTTCTTC.

This clone has only a few counts. The chain links TRBV5-8 to TRBJ2-2; TRBD1 might be the D (6 bases). The CDR3 is 15 amino acids. Per germline, CDR1 SGHTS and CDR2 YDEGEE. Trimming took off 4 bases at V and 2 bases at J, with 12 bases between the two ends. CDR3 sequence (DNA): TGTGCCAGCAGCCCCGGGACATATAACACCGGGGAGCTGTTTTTT. This sequence encodes CASSPGTYNTGELFF.

CDR3 sequence: CAWSSNGLGSYTF. The CDR3, as DNA: TGTGCCTGGAGTTCGAACGGACTGGGGAGCTACACCTTC. The chain is built from TRBV30 and TRBJ1-2; D not certain. Per germline, CDR1 GTSNPN and CDR2 SVGIG (reference sequence). V dropped 2 bases and J dropped 9 bases, with 16 bases sitting between them. CDR3 length: 13 residues.

The V and J genes are TRBV25-1 and TRBJ2-4; D ambiguous. Germline V gene lookup returns CDR1 MGHDK and CDR2 SYGVNS. V was pared by 2 bases and J by 0 bases, with 14 bases between. This CDR3 has 17 amino acids. This CDR3 reads CASSEGEDALAKNIQYF. In DNA, the CDR3 is TGTGCCAGCAGTGAAGGAGAGGACGCCTTAGCCAAAAACATTCAGTACTTC.

CDR3 protein: CASSSEGSNYGYTF. The CDR3, as DNA: TGCGCCAGCAGCTCTGAGGGATCGAACTATGGCTACACCTTC. The chain links TRBV5-1 to TRBJ1-2; D gene ambiguous. Germline CDR1 and CDR2: SGHRS and YFSETQ. The V gene lost 3 bases and the J gene lost 2 bases, with 11 bases spanning the gap. The CDR3 runs to 14 residues.

This clone was recorded once. The chain recombines TRBV7-2 with TRBJ2-1, with unresolved D. The CDR3 covers 16 residues. Germline CDR1 and CDR2: SGHTA and FQGNSA. V lost 5 bases to trimming and J lost 7 bases, with 21 bases between them. CDR3: CASSPGARGLRNEQFF. The CDR3 bases are TGTGCCAGCAGCCCAGGAGCACGTGGGCTCAGGAATGAGCAGTTCTTC.

The chain combines TRBV25-1 with TRBJ2-7; 13 nucleotides line up with TRBD2. Trimming at V came to 0 bases and at J to 5 bases, leaving 1 base not matched to a gene. The V gene's germline CDR1 is MGHDK and CDR2 SYGVNS. This CDR3 region has 15 residues. The CDR3 loop reads CASSEYTSGGDEQYF. Written as DNA, the CDR3 is TGTGCCAGCAGTGAATATACTAGCGGGGGGGACGAGCAGTACTTC.

The rearrangement joins TRBV29-1 to TRBJ2-1, with 8 bases aligning to TRBD2. From germline, CDR1 is SQVTM and CDR2 ANQGSEA. The J segment lost 5 bases and the V segment lost 8 bases, leaving 5 bases of the junction unmatched. The CDR3 is 12 residues long. CDR3 region: CSPLRGDNEQFF. In DNA, the CDR3 is TGCAGCCCTTTGCGGGGGGACAATGAGCAGTTCTTC.

The chain employs TRBV6-1 and TRBJ1-2, with D unresolved. The V gene's germline CDR1 is MNHNS and CDR2 SASEGT. V was pared by 4 bases and J by 4 bases, with 10 bases between. The CDR3 runs 13 residues. This CDR3 is CASSGTEVYGYTF. The DNA of the CDR3 is TGTGCCAGCAGTGGCACAGAAGTCTATGGCTACACCTTC.

The chain is built from TRBV14 and TRBJ2-5; no clear D gene. The germline V and J ends were trimmed by 1 base and 5 bases, with 8 bases remaining between them. CDR3 size: 13 residues. CDR1 and CDR2 (germline): SGHDN, FVKESK. The CDR3 region is CASSQGTQETQYF. The CDR3 bases are TGTGCCAGCAGCCAAGGGACGCAGGAGACCCAGTACTTC. The full variable domain, rest sourced from reference TRBV14 and TRBJ2-5, is EAGVTQFPSHSVIEKGQTVTLRCDPISGHDNLYWYRRVMGKEIKFLLHFVKESKQDESGMPNNRFLAERTGGTYSTLKVQPAELEDSGVYFCASSQGTQETQYFGPGTRLLVL.

The chain has TRBV7-2 and TRBJ1-1; 7 bases agree with TRBD1. Germline CDR1 is SGHTA and CDR2 is FQGNSA. J gave up 3 bases and V 5 bases, and 9 bases lay outside the gene matches. CDR3 length equals 15 residues. CDR3 loop: CASSTRQGWDTEAFF. The CDR3 nucleotides are TGTGCCAGCAGCACCCGACAGGGTTGGGACACTGAAGCTTTCTTT. The full variable domain, its missing parts supplied by reference TRBV7-2 and TRBJ1-1, is GAGVSQSPSNKVTEKGKDVELRCDPISGHTALYWYRQSLGQGLEFLIYFQGNSAPDKSGLPSDRFSAERTGGSVSTLTIQRTQQEDSAVYLCASSTRQGWDTEAFFGQGTRLTVV.

A few counts support this clone. V is TRBV2 and J is TRBJ1-4, with no clear D. Per germline, CDR1 SNHLY and CDR2 FYNNEI. The ends were cut back, 0 bases at V and 12 bases at J, with 8 bases in the middle. The CDR3 is made up of 12 amino acids. In DNA, the CDR3 is TGTGCCAGCAGTGAAGCAGGACTTGAACTGTTTTTT. Its translation: CASSEAGLELFF.

This clone came up a few times. The chain combines TRBV11-3 with TRBJ1-1; the D is unclear. Trimming removed 0 bases from V and 0 bases from J, with 5 bases in between. The CDR3 covers 14 residues. The V gene's germline CDR1 is SGHNT and CDR2 YENEEA. CDR3 sequence: CASSLDSVNTEAFF. The CDR3 bases are TGTGCCAGCAGCTTAGACAGCGTGAACACTGAAGCTTTCTTT.

V and J are TRBV25-1 and TRBJ2-1, with D possibly being TRBD1 (6 bases). The germline CDR1 and CDR2 sequences are MGHDK and SYGVNS. V shed 4 bases and J shed 6 bases, with 13 bases lying between them. This CDR3 has 14 residues. This chain's CDR3 is CASSVGGWLNEQFF. The CDR3 DNA reads as TGTGCCAGCAGTGTAGGGGGATGGCTCAATGAGCAGTTCTTC.

The genes are TRBV29-1 and TRBJ1-2; D gene unclear. Germline loops: CDR1 SQVTM, CDR2 ANQGSEA. V lost 2 bases, J lost 4 bases, and 5 bases lay in between. This CDR3 region has 11 residues. The CDR3 DNA sequence: TGCAGCGTTGAACGGACCTATGGCTACACCTTC. It yields the protein CSVERTYGYTF.

V and J are TRBV30 and TRBJ2-5; D is uncertain. The CDR3 runs 12 residues. The germline V and J ends were trimmed by 5 bases and 5 bases, with 12 bases remaining between them. The V gene's germline CDR1 is GTSNPN and CDR2 SVGIG (reference sequence). This chain's CDR3 is CAWGRYSETQYF. Written as DNA, the CDR3 is TGTGCCTGGGGACGTTATTCGGAGACCCAGTACTTC.

J is TRBJ2-1 and V is TRBV14; 9 positions agree with TRBD2. After removal of 4 bases from V and 5 bases from J, the junction contained 6 bases not matched to a gene. The CDR3 sequence is 15 residues long. Germline V gives CDR1 SGHDN, CDR2 FVKESK. CDR3 in amino acids: CASSLRGGIDNEQFF. CDR3 nucleotides: TGTGCCAGCAGCCTGCGGGGGGGCATAGACAATGAGCAGTTCTTC.

The chain employs TRBV5-1 and TRBJ2-1, with 8 nucleotides matching TRBD2. The V and J ends lost 4 bases and 7 bases, in that order; junction bases with no gene match: 10. Per germline, CDR1 SGHRS and CDR2 YFSETQ. This CDR3 spans 15 amino acids. The CDR3 reads CASSPSRGARNEQFF. The CDR3 DNA sequence: TGCGCCAGCAGCCCCTCGCGGGGGGCTAGGAATGAGCAGTTCTTC.

J is TRBJ2-2 and V is TRBV29-1, with D possibly being TRBD1 (6 bases). The CDR3 sequence is 14 residues long. Trimming took 5 bases from V and 6 from J, leaving 16 bases between them. From germline, CDR1 is SQVTM and CDR2 ANQGSEA. Here the CDR3 DNA reads TGCAGCGTTCAGTCACAGGGAAGTTCCGGGGAGCTGTTTTTT. The encoded protein is CSVQSQGSSGELFF.

This chain joins TRBV27 and TRBJ2-7, with D perhaps TRBD1 (6 bases). The CDR3 contains 15 residues. The germline V and J ends were trimmed by 4 bases and 0 bases, with 13 bases remaining between them. Germline V lookup: CDR1 MNHEY, CDR2 SMNVEV (reference sequence). This chain's CDR3 is CASSSTGLTSYEQYF. DNA of the CDR3: TGTGCCAGCAGTTCCACAGGGTTAACCTCCTACGAGCAGTACTTC.

The CDR3 loop is CASSQEGGTLSNQPQHF. The CDR3 DNA is TGCGCCAGCAGCCAAGAAGGAGGGACCCTTAGCAATCAGCCCCAGCATTTT. The chain employs TRBV4-1 and TRBJ1-5, with TRBD1 as a possible D gene (5 bases). Germline V gives CDR1 MGHRA, CDR2 YSYEKL. This CDR3 is built from 17 residues. Trimming took 0 bases from V and 0 from J, leaving 12 bases between them.

In regard to this clone: This sample also contains other DNA sequences that code for the same CDR3. The DNA for the CDR3 is TGCAGCGTTGCGCAGGCGAACACTGAAGCTTTCTTT. This codes for CSVAQANTEAFF. The chain uses TRBV29-1 and TRBJ1-1; D is unresolved. The CDR3 has 12 amino acids. The germline V and J ends were trimmed by 4 bases and 1 base, with 7 bases remaining between them. The germline CDR1 and CDR2 sequences are SQVTM and ANQGSEA.

This chain joins TRBV30 and TRBJ1-1; no clear D. Germline CDR1 is GTSNPN and CDR2 is SVGIG (reference sequence). Trimming took off 0 bases at V and 0 bases at J, with 8 bases between the two ends. This CDR3 contains 14 residues. CDR3 sequence (DNA): TGTGCCTGGAGTGTATTGGGCCTGAACACTGAAGCTTTCTTT. Its protein is CAWSVLGLNTEAFF.

A remark on this clone: An end of the junction does not agree with germline; a read error may underlie this. The chain combines TRBV2 with TRBJ2-5; D call uncertain. This CDR3 comprises 14 residues. Germline V gene lookup returns CDR1 SNHLY and CDR2 FYNNEI. The chain's CDR3 is CAISEKASQETQYF. The CDR3, as DNA: TGTGCCATCAGTGAGAAGGCCAGTCAAGAGACCCAGTACTTC. The full variable domain, rest sourced from reference TRBV2 and TRBJ2-5, is EPEVTQTPSHQVTQMGQEVILRCVPISNHLYFYWYRQILGQKVEFLVSFYNNEISEKSEIFDDQFSVERPDGSNFTLKIRSTKLEDSAMYFCAISEKASQETQYFGPGTRLLVL.

This clone was detected only a few times. The rearrangement uses TRBV4-3 and TRBJ2-3; D remains ambiguous. Germline V lookup: CDR1 LGHNA, CDR2 YSLEER. Trimming removed 0 bases at V and 4 bases at J, with 17 bases between. The CDR3 consists of 17 residues. The DNA for the CDR3 is TGCGCCAGCAGCCAAGATGGATTTGGGGTTAGGGCAGATACGCAGTATTTT. It encodes CASSQDGFGVRADTQYF.

The V gene is TRBV6-1, the J gene TRBJ2-1; maybe TRBD2 (6 bases). V lost 1 base and J 9 bases, leaving 22 bases between the germline ends. This CDR3 has 17 amino acids. Germline V gene sequence: CDR1 MNHNS, CDR2 SASEGT. The CDR3 bases are TGTGCCAGCAGTGAAGTTTTAATGGGACTTCATGGCGGTGAGCAGTTCTTC. This gives the protein CASSEVLMGLHGGEQFF.